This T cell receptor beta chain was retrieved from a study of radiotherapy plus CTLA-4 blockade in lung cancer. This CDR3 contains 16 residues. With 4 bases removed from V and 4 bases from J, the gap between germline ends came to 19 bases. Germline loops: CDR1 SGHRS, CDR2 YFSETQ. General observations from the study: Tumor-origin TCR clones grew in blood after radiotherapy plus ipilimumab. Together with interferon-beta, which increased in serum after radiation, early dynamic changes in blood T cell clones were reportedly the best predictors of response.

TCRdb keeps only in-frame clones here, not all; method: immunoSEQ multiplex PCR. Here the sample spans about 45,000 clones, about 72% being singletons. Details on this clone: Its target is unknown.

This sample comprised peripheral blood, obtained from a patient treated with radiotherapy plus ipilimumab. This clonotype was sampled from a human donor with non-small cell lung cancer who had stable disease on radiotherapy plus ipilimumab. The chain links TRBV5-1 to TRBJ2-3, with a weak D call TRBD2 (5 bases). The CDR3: CASSQSVAAGPDTQYF. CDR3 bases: TGCGCCAGCAGCCAATCCGTAGCCGCGGGCCCAGATACGCAGTATTTT.